This paragraph reports one T cell receptor beta chain. Antigen: not known. V shed 4 bases, J shed 0 bases, and the junction held 2 bases outside the gene matches. CDR3 size: 15 residues. The germline gives CDR1 SGHDN, CDR2 FVKESK. TCRdb reprocessed the reads with MiXCR, giving one entry per CDR3 protein. The repertoire includes around 900,000 distinct CDR3 sequences, around a third of them detected once, and over 12% sits in the top ten. This sample is part of a study of T cell repertoires in cytomegalovirus infection. On the study more broadly: Recently identified HLA-C-restricted CMV epitopes were among the peptides used.

Study-level results: Within the response measured ex vivo, HLA-C-restricted CMV-specific TCR beta clonotypes were dominant.

This receptor was obtained from a human donor in good health (CMV status not recorded). Some clones in this sample may be carry-over from other donors' samples. This sample comprised cultured CD8+ T cells from PBMCs, obtained from culture after CMV antigen stimulation. The chain has TRBV14 and TRBJ2-3, with 9 nucleotides matching TRBD1. CDR3 DNA sequence: TGTGCCAGCAGCCGGACAGGGGTTAGCACAGATACGCAGTATTTT. Its protein is CASSRTGVSTDTQYF.